The 24 T cell receptor beta chains given below trace back to one sample, sequenced in a study of OX40 agonist ivuxolimab in advanced cancers. Some clones are missing from TCRdb's copy, which holds only in-frame ones; the method was immunoSEQ multiplex PCR. The sample includes over 35,000 clones, around 88% of them seen just once. Specimen: CD4+ or CD8+ T cells sorted from blood, collected in a trial of the OX40 agonist ivuxolimab. The source of these receptors is an adult with an advanced solid tumor such as melanoma, head and neck, liver or kidney cancer.

CDR3 sequence: CATSREGKNDGYTF. CDR3 nucleotides: TGTGCCACCAGCAGAGAAGGCAAGAACGATGGCTACACCTTC. The V call is TRBV15, the J call TRBJ1-2; D remains unclear. V was trimmed by 0 bases and J by 6 bases, leaving 11 bases between them. Germline CDR1 LNHNV, CDR2 YYDKDF (reference sequence). CDR3 length equals 14 residues.

J is TRBJ2-7 and V is TRBV4-1; possible D gene TRBD2, 6 bases. The CDR3 loop spans 16 amino acids. Trimming removed 2 bases at V and 6 bases at J, with 20 bases between. Germline CDR1 MGHRA, CDR2 YSYEKL. In DNA form, the CDR3 reads TGCGCCAGCAGCCAAAAACCAGTGGGGGACTTCGGCGAGCAGTACTTC. Translating gives CASSQKPVGDFGEQYF.

The chain carries TRBV6-1 and TRBJ1-3; D call uncertain. V dropped 4 bases and J dropped 0 bases, with 7 bases sitting between them. The CDR3 is 14 amino acids. Per the germline V gene, CDR1 is MNHNS and CDR2 is SASEGT. The CDR3 sequence: CASSAGISGNTIYF. CDR3 bases: TGTGCCAGCAGTGCTGGGATCTCTGGAAACACCATATATTTT.

V gene TRBV2 combines with J gene TRBJ2-7; 12 nucleotides align to TRBD1. The CDR3 is 15 amino acids. The V and J ends lost 3 bases and 2 bases, in that order; junction bases with no gene match: 2. The germline gives CDR1 SNHLY, CDR2 FYNNEI. The CDR3 spells CASSDWDRGPYEQYF. For the CDR3, the DNA is TGTGCCAGCAGTGATTGGGACAGGGGGCCCTACGAGCAGTACTTC.

This chain links TRBV19 with TRBJ2-7; unclear D gene. The germline V gene encodes CDR1 LNHDA and CDR2 SQIVND (reference sequence). With 4 bases removed from V and 7 bases from J, the gap between germline ends came to 14 bases. The CDR3 totals 13 residues. The CDR3 bases are TGTGCCAGTAGTAAGGGAAGTACGGAGGAGCAGTACTTC. Amino acid sequence: CASSKGSTEEQYF.

This clone was observed once. The junction differs from germline at one of its ends, possibly a read error. Other nucleotide sequences from this sample produce the same CDR3. V gene TRBV7-2 combines with J gene TRBJ2-7, with 10 bases lining up with TRBD1. This CDR3 region has 15 residues. Germline CDR1 and CDR2: SGHTA and FQGNSA. This CDR3 reads CASSASRDRGHEQYF. The CDR3 DNA reads as TGCGCCAGCAGCGCCTCCAGGGACAGGGGCCACGAGCAGTACTTC.

The chain couples TRBV11-1 to TRBJ2-5; D remains unclear. The CDR3 runs 16 residues. V gave up 1 base and J gave up 0 bases, with 12 bases separating them. CDR1 SGHAT and CDR2 FQDESV come from the germline V gene (reference sequence). The CDR3 coding sequence is TGTGCCAGCAGCTTAGTCGATCGATTGTACCAAGAGACCCAGTACTTC. It translates to CASSLVDRLYQETQYF.

The genes are TRBV5-4 and TRBJ2-5; a possible D gene is TRBD2 (6 bases). CDR1 is SGHNT, CDR2 YYREEE, per germline (reference sequence). The length of the CDR3 is 13 residues. Trimming cost V 1 base and J 5 bases, with 9 bases left between them. CDR3 residues: CASSLRGEETQYF. CDR3 coding DNA: TGTGCCAGCAGCTTGCGCGGGGAGGAGACCCAGTACTTC.

This chain connects TRBV4-3 to TRBJ1-1; D ambiguous. Germline V CDR1 and CDR2: LGHNA, YSLEER. The CDR3 contains 14 residues. The germline V and J ends were trimmed by 0 bases and 1 base, with 6 bases remaining between them. CDR3 sequence: CASSQDRWNTEAFF. The CDR3 nucleotides are TGCGCCAGCAGCCAAGATAGGTGGAACACTGAAGCTTTCTTT.

The rearrangement links TRBV6-1 to TRBJ2-3; 8 positions match TRBD2. V lost 0 bases, J lost 0 bases, and 11 bases stayed unmatched. CDR1 and CDR2 (germline): MNHNS, SASEGT. This CDR3 contains 19 residues. This CDR3 is CASSEAAGLVGASTDTQYF. CDR3 in DNA: TGTGCCAGCAGTGAAGCGGCGGGACTAGTGGGGGCTAGCACAGATACGCAGTATTTT.

This chain connects TRBV4-1 to TRBJ1-5, with TRBD1 identical over 7 bases. CDR1 is MGHRA, CDR2 YSYEKL, per germline. J gave up 0 bases and V 5 bases, and 10 bases lay outside the gene matches. CDR3 size: 17 residues. CDR3 sequence (DNA): TGCGCCAGCAGCGTACGGACAGGAGCAGATAGCAATCAGCCCCAGCATTTT. Translation: CASSVRTGADSNQPQHF.

The rearrangement links TRBV19 to TRBJ1-1; 9 bases are shared with TRBD1. Per the germline V gene, CDR1 is LNHDA and CDR2 is SQIVND (reference sequence). The CDR3 runs to 15 residues. Trimming at V came to 5 bases and at J to 6 bases, leaving 10 bases not matched to a gene. The CDR3 sequence is CASSLPGQGPAEAFF. The DNA for the CDR3 is TGTGCCAGTAGTCTACCGGGACAGGGCCCCGCTGAAGCTTTCTTT.

The chain employs TRBV7-9 and TRBJ2-1, with 8 bases aligning to TRBD1. The CDR3 is 14 residues long. V was clipped by 3 bases and J by 6 bases; unmatched bases: 4. Germline CDR1 SEHNR, CDR2 FQNEAQ (reference sequence). The CDR3 loop is CASSFLTGGNEQFF. CDR3 in DNA: TGTGCCAGCAGCTTCCTAACAGGGGGCAATGAGCAGTTCTTC.

The rearrangement links TRBV5-4 to TRBJ1-1; D perhaps matches TRBD1 (5 bases). This CDR3 contains 15 residues. CDR1 is SGHNT and CDR2 is YYREEE in the germline V gene (reference sequence). V gave up 4 bases and J gave up 5 bases, with 18 bases separating them. The CDR3: CASSPQSRGRTEAFF. The CDR3, as DNA: TGTGCCAGCAGCCCCCAGTCACGGGGGAGGACTGAAGCTTTCTTT.

The chain employs TRBV19 and TRBJ2-1; D is possibly TRBD1 (6 bases). Germline V gene data show CDR1 as LNHDA and CDR2 as SQIVND (reference sequence). V was shortened by 4 bases and J by 5 bases, with 12 bases between the two germline ends. The CDR3 sequence is 14 residues long. The CDR3 reads CASSSRDTDNEQFF. The DNA of the CDR3 is TGTGCCAGTAGTAGCCGGGACACGGACAATGAGCAGTTCTTC. The full variable domain, with the rest looked up from reference TRBV19 and TRBJ2-1, is DGGITQSPKYLFRKEGQNVTLSCEQNLNHDAMYWYRQDPGQGLRLIYYSQIVNDFQKGDIAEGYSVSREKKESFPLTVTSAQKNPTAFYLCASSSRDTDNEQFFGPGTRLTVL.

The chain uses TRBV5-5 and TRBJ1-2; the D gene is possibly TRBD1 (5 bases). Germline V gives CDR1 SGHKS, CDR2 YYEKEE (reference sequence). The CDR3 is made up of 15 amino acids. V lost 3 bases to trimming and J lost 4 bases, with 16 bases between them. In DNA form, the CDR3 reads TGTGCCAGCAGCTCCGGTGATGGGGGGTTCTATGGCTACACCTTC. Translated, it gives CASSSGDGGFYGYTF.

This clone was detected once. The J gene is TRBJ1-5, the V gene TRBV5-4; TRBD1 matches at 8 bases. This CDR3 contains 14 residues. The germline V gene encodes CDR1 SGHNT and CDR2 YYREEE (reference sequence). The ends lost 4 bases at V and 7 bases at J; junction bases unmatched: 7. Written as DNA, the CDR3 is TGTGCCAGCAGCCAAGACAGGGGCGGGCAGCCCCAGCATTTT. It codes for CASSQDRGGQPQHF.

The chain recombines TRBV7-3 with TRBJ2-5; D gene ambiguous. The CDR3 loop spans 13 amino acids. V gave up 5 bases and J gave up 2 bases, with 9 bases separating them. Germline CDR1 reads SGHTA; CDR2 reads FQGTGA. CDR3 loop: CASSAGIQETQYF. The CDR3 region has the DNA TGTGCCAGCAGCGCAGGCATTCAAGAGACCCAGTACTTC.

This sequence joins TRBV5-1 and TRBJ1-2; a possible D gene is TRBD1 (6 bases). The CDR3 loop spans 13 amino acids. CDR1 is SGHRS, CDR2 YFSETQ, per germline. V was trimmed by 5 bases and J by 7 bases, leaving 15 bases between them. The CDR3 DNA reads as TGCGCCAGCAGTCTGGGGGGGCCGGCTGGCTACACCTTC. Amino acid sequence: CASSLGGPAGYTF.

In this sample, this clone turned up a few times. This chain links TRBV6-5 with TRBJ1-2; a possible D gene is TRBD1 (5 bases). V lost 0 bases to trimming and J lost 8 bases, with 13 bases between them. The CDR3 loop spans 14 amino acids. Germline-derived CDR1 and CDR2 are MNHEY and SVGAGI. CDR3 bases: TGTGCCAGCAGTTACTCGGGCAGGGCGTTGGGCTACACCTTC. Protein sequence: CASSYSGRALGYTF.

This clone occurred once. The chain recombines TRBV9 with TRBJ1-4; 8 positions match TRBD1. The CDR3 runs 14 residues. Germline lookup yields CDR1 SGDLS and CDR2 YYNGEE. The V segment lost 0 bases and the J segment 8 bases; nucleotides outside the gene matches: 3. The CDR3 here is CASSVAPGGEKLFF. As DNA, the CDR3 is TGTGCCAGCAGCGTAGCTCCAGGGGGCGAAAAACTGTTTTTT.

This chain links TRBV18 with TRBJ1-3; tentatively, D is TRBD1 (5 bases). Germline V gene data show CDR1 as KGHSH and CDR2 as LQKENI. Deletions cut 3 bases from V and 1 base from J, with 10 bases between. The CDR3 has 15 residues. DNA for the CDR3: TGTGCCAGCTCACCTCGGACACGGTCTGGAAACACCATATATTTT. Its protein product is CASSPRTRSGNTIYF.

This chain links TRBV2 with TRBJ1-5; D is possibly TRBD1 (6 bases). Germline V gives CDR1 SNHLY, CDR2 FYNNEI. Between the trimmed V and J ends, which lost 6 bases and 6 bases, there was a span of 18 bases. The CDR3 totals 15 residues. The CDR3 region is CASSPGQGPAQPQHF. CDR3 bases: TGTGCCAGCAGCCCCGGTCAGGGGCCGGCTCAGCCCCAGCATTTT.

The rearrangement uses TRBV7-2 and TRBJ1-5; 9 positions agree with TRBD1. CDR3 length: 15 amino acids. The V gene's germline CDR1 is SGHTA and CDR2 FQGNSA. Unmatched junction bases numbered 8, after V lost 5 bases and J lost 6 bases. CDR3 residues: CASSNTGGSGQPQHF. The CDR3 DNA is TGTGCCAGCAGCAATACAGGGGGCTCGGGTCAGCCCCAGCATTTT.